This TCR beta chain stems from a study of cytomegalovirus exposure and HLA in healthy donors. PCR primers comprised 60 Vbeta and 13 Jbeta primers. Repertoires were generated with immunoSEQ multiplex PCR, while TCRdb's copy carries only in-frame clones and drops some. Found here are about 180,000 clones, around 83% of them singletons; the top ten hold about 1.3%. Findings and limits, study-wide: For most subjects, TCR beta sequences were reported to predict HLA-A and HLA-B alleles with accuracy.

Turning to this clone: Its specificity is unknown.

The CDR3 is made up of 13 amino acids. Germline-derived CDR1 and CDR2 are SNHLY and FYNNEI. The sequence derives from a girl aged 2-10 years in good health and CMV-seropositive. The V gene is TRBV2, the J gene TRBJ2-5; possible D gene TRBD1, 6 bases. The DNA end is a closer match to TRBJ2-7, so the J assignment may be wrong. Sequencing was performed on PBMCs. The CDR3 sequence: CARGAGGSYEQYF. The CDR3 nucleotides are TGTGCCAGGGGGGCGGGCGGGTCCTACGAGCAGTACTTC.